This TCR beta chain was obtained from a study of beta chain features in type 1 diabetes. The entirety of the isolated RNA underwent reverse transcription, so expressed TCRB transcripts were sequenced. Using immunoSEQ multiplex PCR, the repertoire was profiled, and TCRdb retains in-frame clones only, with some absent. Among about 210,000 clones listed, approximately 10% were seen once. In germline, CDR1 is SGHTA, CDR2 FQGNSA. This CDR3 is 15 amino acids long. Unmatched junction bases numbered 7, after V lost 2 bases and J lost 4 bases. Each of the CD4+ naive, central memory, regulatory and stem cell-like memory populations was sorted via CD45RO/CCR7/CD25/CD127/CD95/CD27.

The genes are TRBV7-2 and TRBJ2-5, with 7 bases matching TRBD1. Sequenced material: central memory CD4+ T cells from blood. This sequence was found in a man in his late teens or twenties in good health. The CDR3 loop reads CASSLRQGRGETQYF. Here the CDR3 DNA reads TGTGCCAGCAGCTTACGACAGGGCAGAGGAGAGACCCAGTACTTC.